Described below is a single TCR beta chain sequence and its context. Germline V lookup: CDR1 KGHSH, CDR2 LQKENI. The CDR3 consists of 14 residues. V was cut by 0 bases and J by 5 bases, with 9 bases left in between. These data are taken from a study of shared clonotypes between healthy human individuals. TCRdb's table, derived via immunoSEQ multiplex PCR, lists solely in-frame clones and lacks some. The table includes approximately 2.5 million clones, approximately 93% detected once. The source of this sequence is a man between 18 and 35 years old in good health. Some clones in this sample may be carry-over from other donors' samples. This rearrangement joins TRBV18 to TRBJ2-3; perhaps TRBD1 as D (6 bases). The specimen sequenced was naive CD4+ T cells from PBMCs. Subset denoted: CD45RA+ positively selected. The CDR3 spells CASSPPRTEDTQYF. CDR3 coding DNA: TGTGCCAGCTCACCACCCCGGACAGAAGATACGCAGTATTTT.